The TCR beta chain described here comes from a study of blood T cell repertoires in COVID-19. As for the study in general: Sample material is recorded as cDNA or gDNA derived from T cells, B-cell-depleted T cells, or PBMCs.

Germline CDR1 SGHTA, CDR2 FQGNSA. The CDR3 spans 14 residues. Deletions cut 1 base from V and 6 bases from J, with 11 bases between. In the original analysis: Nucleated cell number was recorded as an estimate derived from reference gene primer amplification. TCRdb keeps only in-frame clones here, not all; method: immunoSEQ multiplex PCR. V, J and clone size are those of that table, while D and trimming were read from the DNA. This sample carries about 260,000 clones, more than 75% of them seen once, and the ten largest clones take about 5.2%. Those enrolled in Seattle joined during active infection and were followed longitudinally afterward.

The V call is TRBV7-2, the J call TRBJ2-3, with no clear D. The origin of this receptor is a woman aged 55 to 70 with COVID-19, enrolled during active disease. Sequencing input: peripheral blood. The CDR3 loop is CASSLGPPRDTQYF. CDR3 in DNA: TGTGCCAGCAGCTTAGGTCCCCCTCGGGATACGCAGTATTTT.